This record concerns one T cell receptor beta chain sequence. With a much larger clone just one base away, this may be a read error. This sample was included in a study of T-cell reconstitution after alpha-beta-depleted transplantation in children. Between the trimmed V and J ends, which lost 0 bases and 8 bases, there was a span of 14 bases. CDR3 length equals 14 residues. Germline CDR1 DFQATT, CDR2 SNEGSKA (reference sequence). A library of TCRbeta sequences, prepared with unique molecular identifiers, was generated. TCRdb used MiXCR to reprocess the PCR reads, holding one entry per CDR3 protein. The sample yields hundreds of thousands of distinct CDR3 sequences, 16% seen once.

The clonotype originates from a human donor who donated a stem cell graft to a child with acute myeloid leukemia. The sample in question was PBMCs from the stem cell graft donor, obtained from the stem cell graft. V and J are TRBV20-1 and TRBJ2-1, with D perhaps matching TRBD1 (5 bases). The CDR3 DNA follows: TGCAGTGCTAGAGAAGGGCAGGGATTCCATGAGCAGTTCTTC. This encodes CSAREGQGFHEQFF.